The rows below give T cell receptor beta chains drawn from one sample of a study of CD8 T cells in Susac syndrome. TCRdb redid the calling of the immunoSEQ multiplex PCR reads with MiXCR, one entry per CDR3 protein. The table has about 190,000 distinct CDR3 sequences, over 85% seen once. Source material: CD4+ T cells from PBMCs. The receptors stem from a human donor in good health. Both conserved end residues are part of each CDR3. D genes are given only for firm matches. Rows may omit the clone size; those that give it use once, few, many or a size class.

>16|.|TRBV27|TRBD1|TRBJ1-5
CASSLSYRGSNQPQHF
TGTGCCAGCAGTTTAAGTTACAGGGGTAGCAATCAGCCCCAGCATTTT
>15|.|TRBV20-1|.|TRBJ2-3
CSARNQGSGTDTQYF
TGCAGTGCTAGAAATCAGGGCTCCGGCACAGATACGCAGTATTTT
>18|.|TRBV4-3|TRBD1|TRBJ2-2
CASSRTVPQGANTGELFF
TGCGCCAGCAGCCGCACTGTACCACAGGGGGCTAACACCGGGGAGCTGTTTTTT
>13|.|TRBV6-5|.|TRBJ1-1
CASSGLLGAEAFF
TGTGCCAGCTCCGGACTCCTCGGGGCTGAAGCTTTCTTT
>13|.|TRBV20-1|.|TRBJ2-5
CSASRGPQETQYF
TGCAGTGCTAGTCGGGGGCCCCAAGAGACCCAGTACTTC
>14|.|TRBV10-3|.|TRBJ1-2
CAIGGGAPNYGYTF
TGTGCCATCGGTGGGGGGGCGCCTAACTATGGCTACACCTTC
>10|.|TRBV19|.|TRBJ2-1
CASGSNEQFF
TGTGCTAGCGGTTCTAATGAGCAGTTCTTC
>15|once|TRBV28|TRBD1|TRBJ2-7
CASSQPGQGLYEQYF
TGTGCCAGCAGTCAACCGGGACAGGGCCTATACGAGCAGTACTTC
>13|.|TRBV15|.|TRBJ1-4
CATSRSGGEKLFF
TGTGCCACCAGCAGGTCAGGTGGGGAAAAACTGTTTTTT
>15|few|TRBV5-1|TRBD1|TRBJ1-1
CASSPATGAGTEAFF
TGCGCCAGCAGCCCGGCGACAGGGGCGGGCACTGAAGCTTTCTTT
>15|.|TRBV5-1|TRBD1|TRBJ2-5
CASSFGQGRQETQYF
TGCGCCAGCAGTTTTGGACAGGGTAGGCAAGAGACCCAGTACTTC
>14|once|TRBV7-8|.|TRBJ1-6
CASSPLLADSPLHF
TGTGCCAGCAGCCCCCTTTTGGCGGATTCGCCCCTCCACTTT
>15|.|TRBV5-6|.|TRBJ1-5
CASSLYRAPYQPQHF
TGTGCCAGCAGCCTTTACCGGGCCCCGTATCAGCCCCAGCATTTT
>12|.|TRBV7-2|.|TRBJ2-5
CASSYDRETQYF
TGTGCCAGCAGCTACGATCGTGAGACCCAGTACTTC
>16|.|TRBV28|.|TRBJ2-7
CASSLSSVGTNYEQYF
TGTGCCAGCAGTTTATCGTCGGTCGGGACAAACTACGAGCAGTACTTC
>13|.|TRBV6-5|.|TRBJ1-2
CASSYQSNYGYTF
TGTGCCAGCAGTTACCAGTCTAACTATGGCTACACCTTC
>15|.|TRBV28|.|TRBJ1-6
CASTSEGGNNSPLHF
TGTGCCAGCACCTCGGAGGGGGGGAATAATTCACCCCTCCACTTT
>16|.|TRBV27|.|TRBJ1-1
CASSLAFGGPYTEAFF
TGTGCCAGCAGTTTAGCCTTTGGGGGTCCCTACACTGAAGCTTTCTTT
>11|.|TRBV20-1|.|TRBJ2-3
CSVQDRPMQYF
TGCAGTGTTCAAGACAGACCGATGCAGTATTTT
>15|.|TRBV3-1|TRBD1|TRBJ2-3
CASSQRTGVTDTQYF
TGTGCCAGCAGCCAACGGACAGGAGTCACAGATACGCAGTATTTT
>15|.|TRBV4-2|.|TRBJ2-1
CASSQAQGGANEQFF
TGTGCCAGCAGCCAAGCACAGGGCGGTGCAAATGAGCAGTTCTTC
>14|.|TRBV20-1|.|TRBJ2-1
CSARPVSSYNEQFF
TGCAGTGCTAGACCGGTGAGCTCCTACAATGAGCAGTTCTTC
>16|.|TRBV5-1|TRBD1|TRBJ2-2
CASSNQRTGGTGELFF
TGCGCCAGCAGCAATCAGAGGACAGGGGGGACCGGGGAGCTGTTTTTT
>15|.|TRBV7-9|.|TRBJ1-2
CASSSRHPANYGYTF
TGTGCCAGCAGCTCGAGACACCCTGCTAACTATGGCTACACCTTC
>15|.|TRBV19|TRBD2|TRBJ2-1
CASSSTSGGPDEQFF
TGTGCCAGTAGTTCGACTAGCGGGGGGCCGGATGAGCAGTTCTTC
>14|.|TRBV20-1|.|TRBJ1-2
CSAVGRAELSGYTF
TGCAGTGCGGTAGGCAGGGCGGAATTGTCTGGCTACACCTTC
>13|.|TRBV20-1|TRBD1|TRBJ1-3
CSAFRDSGNTIYF
TGCAGTGCCTTCCGGGACAGCGGAAACACCATATATTTT
>17|.|TRBV5-1|.|TRBJ2-6
CASSLEQGLRGANVLTF
TGCGCCAGCAGCTTGGAACAGGGCCTCCGCGGGGCCAACGTCCTGACTTTC
>16|once|TRBV12-3/TRBV12-4|.|TRBJ1-5
CASTRPGQASNQPQHF
TGTGCCAGCACTCGCCCTGGGCAGGCTAGCAATCAGCCCCAGCATTTT
>14|.|TRBV7-2|.|TRBJ1-5
CASSQLPGAQPQHF
TGTGCCAGCAGCCAGTTACCTGGGGCACAGCCCCAGCATTTT
>13|once|TRBV4-1|TRBD2|TRBJ2-3
CASGAGDTDTQYF
TGCGCCAGCGGAGCGGGGGACACAGATACGCAGTATTTT
>15|.|TRBV20-1|TRBD1|TRBJ1-5
CSAPRKGQADQPQHF
TGCAGTGCTCCCCGAAAGGGACAGGCGGATCAGCCCCAGCATTTT
>15|.|TRBV20-1|TRBD1|TRBJ2-3
CSARDGGQGADTQYF
TGCAGTGCTAGAGATGGTGGACAGGGGGCAGATACGCAGTATTTT
>14|.|TRBV6-2/TRBV6-3|TRBD1|TRBJ2-2
CASSLTGTVEELFF
TGTGCCAGCAGTCTGACAGGGACGGTTGAGGAGCTGTTTTTT
>15|.|TRBV7-3|.|TRBJ1-1
CASSFTPLHNTEAFF
TGTGCCAGCAGCTTCACCCCGCTCCACAACACTGAAGCTTTCTTT
>17|.|TRBV4-2|TRBD2|TRBJ2-3
CASSPLGGGLSTDTQYF
TGTGCCAGCAGCCCCCTTGGCGGGGGGCTAAGCACAGATACGCAGTATTTT
>14|.|TRBV5-1|.|TRBJ1-2
CASSPSTVSYGYTF
TGCGCCAGCAGCCCCTCCACAGTTTCCTATGGCTACACCTTC
>15|.|TRBV20-1|TRBD1|TRBJ1-2
CSARTQGESLYGYTF
TGCAGTGCTAGGACCCAGGGGGAGTCTCTATATGGCTACACCTTC
>13|.|TRBV6-2/TRBV6-3|.|TRBJ1-2
CASSYLRGYGYTF
TGTGCCAGCAGTTACCTGAGGGGTTATGGCTACACCTTC
>14|.|TRBV2|.|TRBJ2-3
CATSTGYSADTQYF
TGTGCCACCTCGACTGGGTACTCCGCAGATACGCAGTATTTT
>14|once|TRBV9|TRBD2|TRBJ2-4
CASSVLAGGNIQYF
TGTGCCAGCAGCGTACTAGCGGGGGGGAACATTCAGTACTTC
>19|once|TRBV12-3/TRBV12-4|TRBD1|TRBJ1-2
CASSFLALAGQGSNYGYTF
TGTGCCAGCAGTTTTTTAGCTCTCGCGGGACAGGGAAGTAACTATGGCTACACCTTC
>12|.|TRBV7-2|.|TRBJ2-7
CASSETGYEQYF
TGTGCCAGCAGCGAGACAGGATACGAGCAGTACTTC
>14|.|TRBV12-3/TRBV12-4|.|TRBJ2-2
CASSPRAGIGELFF
TGTGCCAGCAGCCCCCGGGCAGGAATCGGGGAGCTGTTTTTT
>14|.|TRBV5-5|.|TRBJ1-2
CASAEQVRLYGYTF
TGTGCCAGCGCGGAACAGGTCCGCCTCTATGGCTACACCTTC
>15|.|TRBV7-2|.|TRBJ1-5
CASRPYTGSNQPQHF
TGTGCCAGCAGACCTTACACAGGTAGCAATCAGCCCCAGCATTTT
>16|.|TRBV5-1|.|TRBJ2-6
CASSVTPLSGANVLTF
TGCGCCAGCAGCGTTACCCCTCTCTCTGGGGCCAACGTCCTGACTTTC
>15|.|TRBV28|.|TRBJ1-2
CASRASGGPTPGYTF
TGTGCCAGCCGGGCGAGCGGCGGGCCCACACCTGGCTACACCTTC
>15|.|TRBV3-1|.|TRBJ2-1
CASSQDLGAYNEQFF
TGTGCCAGCAGCCAAGATCTAGGGGCCTACAATGAGCAGTTCTTC
>15|.|TRBV20-1|.|TRBJ2-3
CSASNRATFTDTQYF
TGCAGTGCCTCCAATCGGGCAACATTCACAGATACGCAGTATTTT
>17|.|TRBV27|TRBD2|TRBJ2-1
CASSPTSGGLIYNEQFF
TGTGCCAGCAGCCCGACTAGCGGGGGTCTTATTTACAATGAGCAGTTCTTC
>13|.|TRBV2|.|TRBJ2-1
CASKLPVSNEQFF
TGTGCCAGTAAACTCCCTGTCAGTAATGAGCAGTTCTTC
>11|.|TRBV6-2/TRBV6-3|.|TRBJ2-5
CASSYTQLKYF
TGTGCCAGCAGTTACACGCAGTTAAAGTACTTC
>16|.|TRBV15|.|TRBJ1-5
CATSRRRRDSNQPQHF
TGTGCCACCAGCAGACGACGGAGGGATAGCAATCAGCCCCAGCATTTT
>18|.|TRBV5-1|TRBD1|TRBJ2-7
CASSLQGRGSIRYYEQYF
TGCGCCAGCAGCTTACAGGGGAGAGGGTCAATCAGGTACTACGAGCAGTACTTC